The rows below give T cell receptor beta chains drawn from one sample of a study of blood T cell repertoires in COVID-19. Profiled with immunoSEQ multiplex PCR; TCRdb holds only in-frame clones, not every one. There are approximately 93,000 clones in the sample; around 86% occur only once, and 25% to 30% lies in the top ten. Sequenced: peripheral blood. Every receptor here comes from a man aged 45-60 years with active or convalescent COVID-19. The conserved cysteine and the conserved F or W are not part of the CDR3 here.

cdr3_aa	v_call	j_call	cdr3_length
ASSRQGTPQH	TRBV7-9	TRBJ1-5	10
ATRRTSGNEQF	TRBV24-1	TRBJ2-1	11
ASSQVGGGYEQY	TRBV14	TRBJ2-7	12
ASSLVSWSVGNEQF	TRBV5-1	TRBJ2-1	14
ASSSSGGQGVSGELF	TRBV2	TRBJ2-2	15
ASSWGGDPIYEQY	TRBV5-1	TRBJ2-7	13
ASSSTGSPLH	TRBV7-9	TRBJ1-6	10
ASSASTGTGNTIY	TRBV19	TRBJ1-3	13
ASSQAPSGGPYEQY	TRBV3-1/TRBV3-2	TRBJ2-7	14
ASSLDSFSNQPQH	TRBV5-1	TRBJ1-5	13
ASSVRRGASTDTQY	TRBV2	TRBJ2-3	14
ASSLSTGYSYEQY	TRBV5-1	TRBJ2-7	13
ASSPYPGGPETQY	TRBV13	TRBJ2-5	13
ASSQLAAQETQY	TRBV5-1	TRBJ2-5	12
ASSLYGGRETEAF	TRBV5-1	TRBJ1-1	13
AWSVLSSYNSPLH	TRBV30	TRBJ1-6	13
ATSLGTEARI	TRBV24-1	TRBJ2-1	10
SASDARGESPLH	TRBV20-1	TRBJ1-6	12
AWSVQGGTFNQPQH	TRBV30	TRBJ1-5	14
ASSFTGGEQY	TRBV7-9	TRBJ2-7	10
ASSAGQQF	TRBV5-1	TRBJ2-1	8
ASRQEGGSNYGYT	TRBV28	TRBJ1-2	13
ASSTTGRGQQPQH	TRBV21-1	TRBJ1-5	13
ASSLGAPGATVT	TRBV11-2	TRBJ1-2	12
ASSFGRGSEKLF	TRBV7-2	TRBJ1-4	12
ASSVEGQGSEKLF	TRBV9	TRBJ1-4	13
ASSQDEAGGMTGELF	TRBV4-1	TRBJ2-2	15
SASGGDSQETQY	TRBV20-1	TRBJ2-5	12
ASGNRGQDTEAF	TRBV28	TRBJ1-1	12
AWSVGGTGELNYGYT	TRBV30	TRBJ1-2	15
ASSFLSGEGYT	TRBV5-4	TRBJ1-2	11
ASSQGTAGGKY	TRBV3-1/TRBV3-2	TRBJ2-3	11
AWSVGTGKMAGNTIY	TRBV30	TRBJ1-3	15
SVSGDRLGTEAF	TRBV29-1	TRBJ1-1	12
ASGLEGDTEAF	TRBV12-5	TRBJ1-1	11
ASSFVGRAHEQY	TRBV7-2	TRBJ2-7	12
ASSIDNGGSSYNEQF	TRBV19	TRBJ2-1	15
ASSIDRASSGANVLT	TRBV19	TRBJ2-6	15
ASSGGHNNEQF	TRBV25-1	TRBJ2-1	11
ASSPSGAGGPDTQY	TRBV6-6	TRBJ2-3	14
ASSITPTSEQY	TRBV19	TRBJ2-7	11